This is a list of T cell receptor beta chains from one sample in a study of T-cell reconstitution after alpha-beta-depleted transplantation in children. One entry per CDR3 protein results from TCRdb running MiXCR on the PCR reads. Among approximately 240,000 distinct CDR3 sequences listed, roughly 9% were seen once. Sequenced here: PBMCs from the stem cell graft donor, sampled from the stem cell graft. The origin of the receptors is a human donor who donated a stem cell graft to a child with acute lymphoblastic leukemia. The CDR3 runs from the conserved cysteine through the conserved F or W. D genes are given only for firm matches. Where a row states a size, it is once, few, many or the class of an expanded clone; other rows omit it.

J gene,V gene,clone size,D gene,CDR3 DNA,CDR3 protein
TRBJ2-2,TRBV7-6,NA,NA,TGTGCCAGCAGCTCCTATCCTCTGGGGGGGGGCGCCCCCGGGGAGCTGTTTTTT,CASSSYPLGGGAPGELFF
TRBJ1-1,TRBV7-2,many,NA,TGTGCCAGCAGCTTACCGCCCGGCAGGGACCCTATGAACACTGAAGCTTTCTTT,CASSLPPGRDPMNTEAFF
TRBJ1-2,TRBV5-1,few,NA,TGCGCCAGCAGTGATGCTGGCTTGGTAGCGTCTGGCTACACCTTC,CASSDAGLVASGYTF
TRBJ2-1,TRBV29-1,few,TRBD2,TGCAGCGTTTTAGCGGGGGGCCCCTACAATGAGCAGTTCTTC,CSVLAGGPYNEQFF
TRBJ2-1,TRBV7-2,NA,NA,TGTGCCAGCAGCTTAGCGCTGCGCGGGGAAGTCTACAATGAGCAGTTCTTC,CASSLALRGEVYNEQFF
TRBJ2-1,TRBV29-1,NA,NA,TGCAGCGTTGAAGAGGTGGGATTGGGTGAGCAGTTCTTC,CSVEEVGLGEQFF
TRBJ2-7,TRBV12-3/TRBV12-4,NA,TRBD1,TGTGCCAGCAGTTTCGGGACAGGGATGGAAGAGCAGTACTTC,CASSFGTGMEEQYF
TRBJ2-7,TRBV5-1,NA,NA,TGCGCCAGCAGTGGAACGGATGCCTACGAGCAGTACTTC,CASSGTDAYEQYF
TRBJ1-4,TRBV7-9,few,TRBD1,TGTGCCAGCAGCTTATCCGGGACAGGTCTCAATGAAAAACTGTTTTTT,CASSLSGTGLNEKLFF
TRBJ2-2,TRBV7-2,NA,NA,TGTGCCAGCAGCTCCTCATGGACAGTCACGAACACCGGGGAGCTGTTTTTT,CASSSSWTVTNTGELFF
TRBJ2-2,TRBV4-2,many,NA,TGTGCCAGCAGCCAAGAATATTGGTCCGGGGAGCTGTTTTTT,CASSQEYWSGELFF
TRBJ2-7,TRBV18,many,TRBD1,TGTGCCAGCTCACCATTAGAGTTAGGGACAGGAGACCACGAGCAGTACTTC,CASSPLELGTGDHEQYF
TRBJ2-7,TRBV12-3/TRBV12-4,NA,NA,TGTGCCAGCAGTTTTCGGGGAACCAGGTCCTACGAGCAGTACTTC,CASSFRGTRSYEQYF
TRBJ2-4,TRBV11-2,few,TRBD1,TGTGCCAGCAGCTTGGACAGGGCAATAGCCAAAAACATTCAGTACTTC,CASSLDRAIAKNIQYF
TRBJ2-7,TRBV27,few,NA,TGTGCCAGCAGGAAGACAGACTACGAGCAGTACTTC,CASRKTDYEQYF
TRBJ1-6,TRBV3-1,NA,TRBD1,TGTGCCAGCAGCCCCTACCGGGACAGATATAATTCACCCCTCCACTTT,CASSPYRDRYNSPLHF
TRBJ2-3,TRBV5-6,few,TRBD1,TGTGCCAGCAGCTACGGACAGGGTTACACAGATACGCAGTATTTT,CASSYGQGYTDTQYF
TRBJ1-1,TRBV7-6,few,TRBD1,TGTGCCAGCAGCTTGAGGGACAGGGTATCTGAAGCTTTCTTT,CASSLRDRVSEAFF
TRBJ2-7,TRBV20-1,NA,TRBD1,TGCAGTGCTAGCGGGACAGGGGGCTACGAGCAGTACTTC,CSASGTGGYEQYF
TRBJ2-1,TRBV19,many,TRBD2,TGTGCCAGTAGTGTGACTAGCGGGGGCTACAATGAGCAGTTCTTC,CASSVTSGGYNEQFF
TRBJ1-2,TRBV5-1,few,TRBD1,TGCGCCAGCAGCTTGGCCCCGGACAGGAACTATGGCTACACCTTC,CASSLAPDRNYGYTF
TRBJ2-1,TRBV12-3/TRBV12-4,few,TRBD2,TGTGCCAGCAGTCCTTCGCAGGGAGGGTCCTACAATGAGCAGTTCTTC,CASSPSQGGSYNEQFF
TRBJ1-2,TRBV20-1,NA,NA,TGCAGTGCTAAAACCTATGACAGGAGACTAACCTATGGCTACACCTTC,CSAKTYDRRLTYGYTF
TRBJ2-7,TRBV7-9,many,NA,TGTGCCAGCAGCTTAGTTGAAGAGCAGTACTTC,CASSLVEEQYF
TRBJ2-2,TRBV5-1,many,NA,TGCGCCAGCAGCAGAACCTCAGGGACAGGGGAGCTGTTTTTT,CASSRTSGTGELFF